The 11 T cell receptor beta chains below come from one sample, sequenced in a study of radiation and T cells in renal cell carcinoma. Profiled with immunoSEQ multiplex PCR; TCRdb holds only in-frame clones, not every one. Here the sample spans around 29,000 clones, more than 65% being singletons. Documented time point: blood 4 weeks post-SBRT, at nephrectomy. Treatment of the sample: 15 Gy SBRT to primary tumor, nephrectomy 4 weeks later. The sample in question was blood, obtained from a patient whose treatment included radiotherapy and nephrectomy. The receptor set was obtained from a man aged 60 to 69 with renal cell carcinoma.

V gene TRBV19 combines with J gene TRBJ1-4; no reliable D call. The CDR3 is 15 residues long. Germline values: CDR1 LNHDA, CDR2 SQIVND (reference sequence). V lost 6 bases, J lost 5 bases, and 16 bases lay in between. The CDR3 sequence: CASSRKPGRNEKLFF. CDR3 coding DNA: TGTGCCAGTAGCCGAAAACCGGGAAGAAATGAAAAACTGTTTTTT. Using reference TRBV19 and TRBJ1-4 for the parts outside the CDR3, the full variable domain is DGGITQSPKYLFRKEGQNVTLSCEQNLNHDAMYWYRQDPGQGLRLIYYSQIVNDFQKGDIAEGYSVSREKKESFPLTVTSAQKNPTAFYLCASSRKPGRNEKLFFGSGTQLSVL.

The V and J genes are TRBV5-5 and TRBJ1-2; perhaps TRBD1 as D (6 bases). CDR1 and CDR2 (germline): SGHKS, YYEKEE (reference sequence). V lost 4 bases and J lost 4, with 14 bases in between. The CDR3 contains 14 residues. DNA of the CDR3: TGTGCCAGCAGCCCAGAACAGGGCTTCTATGGCTACACCTTC. Its protein product is CASSPEQGFYGYTF. Full variable domain (rest looked up from reference TRBV5-5 and TRBJ1-2): DAGVTQSPTHLIKTRGQQVTLRCSPISGHKSVSWYQQVLGQGPQFIFQYYEKEERGRGNFPDRFSARQFPNYSSELNVNALLLGDSALYLCASSPEQGFYGYTFGSGTRLTVV.

This chain links TRBV18 with TRBJ1-2; D not certain. Germline V gene sequence: CDR1 KGHSH, CDR2 LQKENI. V lost 5 bases to trimming and J lost 2 bases, with 3 bases between them. The CDR3 is 11 residues long. CDR3 DNA sequence: TGTGCCAGCTCAGACAACTATGGCTACACCTTC. The encoded protein is CASSDNYGYTF. The full variable domain, with the rest looked up from reference TRBV18 and TRBJ1-2, is NAGVMQNPRHLVRRRGQEARLRCSPMKGHSHVYWYRQLPEEGLKFMVYLQKENIIDESGMPKERFSAEFPKEGPSILRIQQVVRGDSAAYFCASSDNYGYTFGSGTRLTVV.

The chain recombines TRBV7-2 with TRBJ2-1; 10 bases match TRBD2. There are 15 residues in the CDR3. Germline-derived CDR1 and CDR2 are SGHTA and FQGNSA. The J segment lost 4 bases and the V segment lost 2 bases, leaving 2 bases of the junction unmatched. The CDR3 spells CASSLSSGSYNEQFF. The CDR3 coding sequence is TGTGCCAGCAGCTTATCTAGCGGGAGTTACAATGAGCAGTTCTTC. Variable domain in full (rest from reference TRBV7-2 and TRBJ2-1): GAGVSQSPSNKVTEKGKDVELRCDPISGHTALYWYRQSLGQGLEFLIYFQGNSAPDKSGLPSDRFSAERTGGSVSTLTIQRTQQEDSAVYLCASSLSSGSYNEQFFGPGTRLTVL.

The chain has TRBV10-2 and TRBJ2-3, with TRBD1 matching 9 bases. V lost 6 bases, J lost 2 bases, and 3 bases stayed unmatched. Germline V CDR1 and CDR2: WSHSY, SAAADI. This CDR3 is built from 14 residues. The CDR3 DNA reads as TGCGCCAGCAGGAGGACAGGGGACACAGATACGCAGTATTTT. This gives the protein CASRRTGDTDTQYF.

In this sample, this clone turned up once. The chain employs TRBV5-1 and TRBJ2-7; 7 bases align to TRBD1. The germline V gene encodes CDR1 SGHRS and CDR2 YFSETQ. With 3 bases clipped from V and 9 bases from J, the junction kept 12 bases outside the gene matches. This CDR3 has 14 residues. CDR3: CASSSGTAGSGQYF. In DNA, the CDR3 is TGCGCCAGCAGCTCCGGGACAGCTGGATCTGGGCAGTACTTC.

The chain links TRBV19 to TRBJ2-7; D ambiguous. The ends were cut back, 5 bases at V and 2 bases at J, with 13 bases in the middle. CDR1 is LNHDA, CDR2 SQIVND, per germline (reference sequence). The CDR3 has 14 residues. The CDR3 reads CASSQLVQPYEQYF. The CDR3 DNA reads TGTGCCAGTAGTCAGTTGGTTCAACCCTACGAGCAGTACTTC. Full variable domain (rest looked up from reference TRBV19 and TRBJ2-7): DGGITQSPKYLFRKEGQNVTLSCEQNLNHDAMYWYRQDPGQGLRLIYYSQIVNDFQKGDIAEGYSVSREKKESFPLTVTSAQKNPTAFYLCASSQLVQPYEQYFGPGTRLTVT.

V gene TRBV2 combines with J gene TRBJ2-7, with a weak D call TRBD2 (6 bases). CDR1 SNHLY and CDR2 FYNNEI come from the germline V gene. With 6 bases removed from V and 4 bases from J, the gap between germline ends came to 16 bases. CDR3 length equals 14 residues. The CDR3 protein is CASSPGVPLYEQYF. CDR3 bases: TGTGCCAGCAGCCCGGGAGTCCCTCTATACGAGCAGTACTTC.

V and J are TRBV5-8 and TRBJ2-3, with 11 bases that match TRBD2. After removal of 4 bases from V and 1 base from J, the junction contained 5 bases not matched to a gene. This CDR3 has 16 amino acids. The germline V gene has CDR1 SGHTS and CDR2 YDEGEE. The chain's CDR3 is CASSTGTSGRTDTQYF. In nucleotides, the CDR3 is TGTGCCAGCAGCACCGGGACTAGCGGACGCACAGATACGCAGTATTTT. Full variable domain (missing parts from reference TRBV5-8 and TRBJ2-3): EAGVTQSPTHLIKTRGQQATLRCSPISGHTSVYWYQQALGLGLQFLLWYDEGEERNRGNFPPRFSGRQFPNYSSELNVNALELEDSALYLCASSTGTSGRTDTQYFGPGTRLTVL.

The V call is TRBV7-6, the J call TRBJ2-1; D gene uncertain. CDR1 is SGHVS and CDR2 is FNYEAQ in the germline V gene. Deletions cut 5 bases from V and 4 bases from J, with 12 bases between. The CDR3 runs to 14 residues. In DNA, the CDR3 is TGTGCCAGCAGCCCCCTCGATCGGTACAATGAGCAGTTCTTC. Protein: CASSPLDRYNEQFF.

The chain combines TRBV5-6 with TRBJ2-7; 8 bases match TRBD2. The germline V gene has CDR1 SGHDT and CDR2 YYEEEE. Unmatched junction bases numbered 5, after V lost 3 bases and J lost 0 bases. The CDR3 has 15 residues. This CDR3 is CASSSLADFSYEQYF. The CDR3 DNA follows: TGTGCCAGCAGCTCACTAGCGGACTTCTCCTACGAGCAGTACTTC.